Listed below are T cell receptor beta chains from one sample, sequenced in a study of blood T cell repertoires in COVID-19. This table comes from immunoSEQ multiplex PCR, and its TCRdb copy is limited to in-frame clones, with some not included. This table has about 170,000 clones, approximately 80% appearing once. The specimen was peripheral blood. The receptors come from an older woman with COVID-19, enrolled during active disease. Each CDR3 is given with its conserved first and last residue. D genes are given only for firm matches. Clone sizes are given selectively: once, few, many, or a class where the clone is expanded.

NA | TRBD2 | TRBJ2-1 | TRBV3-1/TRBV3-2 | TGTGCCAGCAGCCCGGGACTAGCGCCTCGCAATGAGCAGTTCTTC | CASSPGLAPRNEQFF
NA | NA | TRBJ2-2 | TRBV7-8 | TGTGCCAGCAGCTTATTGGGCAGGGTTCTCACCGGGGAGCTGTTTTTT | CASSLLGRVLTGELFF
NA | NA | TRBJ2-1 | TRBV7-2 | TGTGCCAGCAGCTCGGTCGACAGCCCTTACAATGAGCAGTTCTTC | CASSSVDSPYNEQFF
few | TRBD2 | TRBJ2-1 | TRBV11-3 | TGTGCCAGCAGTTCCCGGGAGGGCCCCTACAATGAGCAGTTCTTC | CASSSREGPYNEQFF
NA | TRBD2 | TRBJ2-1 | TRBV15 | TGTGCCACCAGCAGAGTCTTAGCGGGGGAGCAGTTCTTC | CATSRVLAGEQFF
NA | TRBD1 | TRBJ1-1 | TRBV2 | TGTGCCAGCAGAGGACAGGCACCCACTGAAGCTTTCTTT | CASRGQAPTEAFF
few | TRBD2 | TRBJ2-3 | TRBV6-5 | TGTGCCAGCACCCTTCGGACTAGCGGGTTAGATACGCAGTATTTT | CASTLRTSGLDTQYF
NA | TRBD2 | TRBJ2-3 | TRBV9 | TGTGCCAGCAGCGCCGCTACTAGCGGGGGGGGAACAGATACGCAGTATTTT | CASSAATSGGGTDTQYF
NA | NA | TRBJ1-5 | TRBV28 | TGTGCCAGCAGCATACCGATGGCTCCCCAGCATTTT | CASSIPMAPQHF
few | TRBD1 | TRBJ1-6 | TRBV30 | TGTGCCCGAGGACAGGGCTATAATTCACCCCTCCACTTT | CARGQGYNSPLHF
NA | TRBD1 | TRBJ1-2 | TRBV12-5 | TGTGCTAGTGGTTTGGCCCAGGGGGCAGGCCCGGCCTATGGCTACACCTTC | CASGLAQGAGPAYGYTF
once | NA | TRBJ1-4 | TRBV4-2 | TGTGCCAGCAAAATAATAGGGGCAACTAATGAAAAACTGTTTTTT | CASKIIGATNEKLFF
once | NA | TRBJ2-1 | TRBV5-1 | TGCGCCAGCAGCCCCTCAACAGGCTCCTACAATGAGCAGTTCTTC | CASSPSTGSYNEQFF
NA | NA | TRBJ1-1 | TRBV14 | TGTGCCAGCAGCCAAGATCGGCAGGGCGGCACTGAAGCTTTCTTT | CASSQDRQGGTEAFF
NA | NA | TRBJ1-2 | TRBV2 | TGTGCCAGCAGCACCCGGGGGAGTAACTATGGCTACACCTTC | CASSTRGSNYGYTF
NA | NA | TRBJ1-5 | TRBV11-2 | TGTGCCAGCAGCTTGGGCGTGGAGGAATATCAGCCCCAGCATTTT | CASSLGVEEYQPQHF
NA | NA | TRBJ1-2 | TRBV3-1/TRBV3-2 | TGTGCCAGCAGCCAAGACAACTTTCTTGGCTACACCTTC | CASSQDNFLGYTF
NA | NA | TRBJ1-4 | TRBV14 | TGTGCCAGCAGCCAAGGTACAGGGAGAACTAATGAAAAACTGTTTTTT | CASSQGTGRTNEKLFF
NA | NA | TRBJ1-2 | TRBV20-1 | TGCAGTGCTAGTGCCGGCGGGAGGCGAGGCTACACCTTC | CSASAGGRRGYTF
NA | TRBD1 | TRBJ1-4 | TRBV28 | TGTGCCAGCAGCACTAGTACAGGGGTGTATTCTGAAAAACTGTTTTTT | CASSTSTGVYSEKLFF
NA | NA | TRBJ2-1 | TRBV12-3/TRBV12-4 | TGTGCCAGCAGTTTATGGAGGGAGGCATCACAGTTCTTC | CASSLWREASQFF
few | NA | TRBJ2-1 | TRBV5-8 | TGTGCCAGCAGCACCCTAGGGGGAGGGGGTTACAATGAGCAGTTCTTC | CASSTLGGGGYNEQFF
NA | NA | TRBJ2-3 | TRBV5-1 | TGCGCCAGCAGCTTGGAAACCGGGAACCTTGGGGATACGCAGTATTTT | CASSLETGNLGDTQYF
NA | TRBD1 | TRBJ1-1 | TRBV25-1 | TGTGCCAGCAGTGTCTCCGGGACAGGCAGAAATGAAGCTTTCTTT | CASSVSGTGRNEAFF
NA | TRBD1 | TRBJ1-2 | TRBV6-1 | TGTGCCAGCAGCGAAGACAGGGTGGATGGCTACACCTTC | CASSEDRVDGYTF
NA | NA | TRBJ1-2 | TRBV3-1/TRBV3-2 | TGTGCCAGCAGCCAAGACTTCCTCCGCTACACCTTC | CASSQDFLRYTF
NA | NA | TRBJ1-2 | TRBV9 | TGTGCCAGCAGCGCTCAGGGGTCCGGCTACACCTTC | CASSAQGSGYTF
few | NA | TRBJ1-3 | TRBV7-8 | TGTGCCAGCAGCTTAAACGCGGCTAGAGGAAACACCATATATTTT | CASSLNAARGNTIYF
NA | NA | TRBJ2-7 | TRBV19 | TGTGCCAGTAGTATGGGGGCTAGCGGTATCTACGAGCAGTACTTC | CASSMGASGIYEQYF
NA | NA | TRBJ2-2 | TRBV2 | TGTGCCAGCGGGCTCTCGGGGGAAAACACCGGGGAGCTGTTTTTT | CASGLSGENTGELFF
NA | NA | TRBJ1-2 | TRBV29-1 | TGCAGCGTTGAAGCCCTACAGGGCTTCTATGGCTACACCTTC | CSVEALQGFYGYTF
NA | NA | TRBJ1-2 | TRBV7-2 | TGTGCCAGCAGCTTAGAGCCGGGGAGCGGCTACACCTTC | CASSLEPGSGYTF
few | TRBD1 | TRBJ2-7 | TRBV7-8 | TGTGCCAGCAGGGGACGCCGGACAGGGGGGTCGTCCTACGAGCAGTACTTC | CASRGRRTGGSSYEQYF
NA | NA | TRBJ1-1 | TRBV12-3/TRBV12-4 | TGTGCCAGCAGTCCAAGGGGGAACACTGAAGCTTTCTTT | CASSPRGNTEAFF
NA | NA | TRBJ2-2 | TRBV27 | TGTGCCAGCAGTTTAAAGGGTCAGGGGGGCCCTGGAAACACCGGGGAGCTGTTTTTT | CASSLKGQGGPGNTGELFF
NA | TRBD1 | TRBJ1-2 | TRBV5-6 | TGTGCCAGCAGCGCAACAGGGGCGGAACTCTATGGCTACACCTTC | CASSATGAELYGYTF
NA | TRBD1 | TRBJ1-6 | TRBV5-6 | TGTGCCAGCAGCTGGGGACAGGGGGACGAGACACCCCTCCACTTT | CASSWGQGDETPLHF
NA | NA | TRBJ2-1 | TRBV27 | TGTGCCAGCAGTCCCGGGGGTTCCTACAATGAGCAGTTCTTC | CASSPGGSYNEQFF
NA | TRBD2 | TRBJ2-7 | TRBV24-1 | TGTGCCACCAGTGACCCCAATAGCGGGAGATCTTCCGAGCAGTACTTC | CATSDPNSGRSSEQYF
NA | NA | TRBJ2-1 | TRBV5-1 | TGCGCCAGCGGAGACGAAGCCGCCAATGAGCAGTTCTTC | CASGDEAANEQFF
NA | NA | TRBJ1-2 | TRBV3-1/TRBV3-2 | TGTGCCAGCAGCGCCAGGCAGGGTAGCTATGGCTACACCTTC | CASSARQGSYGYTF
NA | NA | TRBJ1-5 | TRBV5-6 | TGTGCCAGCAGCCCGCCGGGATTTTTCTATAGCAATCAGCCCCAGCATTTT | CASSPPGFFYSNQPQHF
NA | NA | TRBJ2-5 | TRBV19 | TGTGCCAGTAGTGCCTTGGACAGAAAAGAGACCCAGTACTTC | CASSALDRKETQYF
NA | NA | TRBJ2-3 | TRBV19 | TGTGCCAGTAGTATCAGCAGGGTGGCAGATACGCAGTATTTT | CASSISRVADTQYF
few | TRBD2 | TRBJ2-5 | TRBV28 | TGTGCCAGCAGTCGGACAAGCATAGCGGGAGGACGAGAGACCCAGTACTTC | CASSRTSIAGGRETQYF